Below are 20 T cell receptor beta chains sequenced from a single sample in a study of shared clonotypes between healthy human individuals. Assay used: immunoSEQ multiplex PCR; TCRdb lists only in-frame clones, some missing. The repertoire holds 520,000 or so clones, with about four fifths as singletons. Sequencing input: PBMCs. The origin of the receptors is a middle-aged woman in good health. Some clones in this sample may be carry-over from other donors' samples.

V usage is TRBV7-3 and J usage is TRBJ2-3, with TRBD2 matching over 11 bases. From germline, CDR1 is SGHTA and CDR2 FQGTGA. The CDR3 is made up of 14 amino acids. The V gene end was trimmed by 5 bases and the J gene end by 8 bases; junction bases not matched to a gene: 6. In DNA, the CDR3 is TGTGCCAGCAGCCCTGGACTAGCGGGCGGTACGCAGTATTTT. It specifies CASSPGLAGGTQYF.

The gene calls are TRBV7-9 and TRBJ2-1, with 8 bases matching TRBD1. There are 19 residues in the CDR3. The J segment lost 8 bases and the V segment lost 5 bases, leaving 23 bases of the junction unmatched. Germline loops: CDR1 SEHNR, CDR2 FQNEAQ (reference sequence). CDR3 nucleotides: TGTGCCAGCAGCCCCCTGGGGCCAAAGGGGGACAGGCTGGGCGATGAGCAGTTCTTC. Amino acids: CASSPLGPKGDRLGDEQFF.

This chain joins TRBV29-1 and TRBJ1-1, with unresolved D. In germline, CDR1 is SQVTM, CDR2 ANQGSEA. The CDR3 has 13 amino acids. Deletions cut 1 base from V and 1 base from J, with 7 bases between. Written as DNA, the CDR3 is TGCAGCGTTGAAGGGGCCGGGAACACTGAAGCTTTCTTT. Translated, it gives CSVEGAGNTEAFF.

The chain is built from TRBV5-4 and TRBJ1-3, with TRBD1 as a possible D gene (6 bases). In germline, CDR1 is SGHNT, CDR2 YYREEE (reference sequence). This CDR3 spans 16 amino acids. Trimming removed 4 bases from V and 0 bases from J, with 14 bases in between. In DNA, the CDR3 is TGTGCCAGCAGCGCCAGGGGAGGGAGCTCTGGAAACACCATATATTTT. This gives the protein CASSARGGSSGNTIYF.

This clone was observed once. V is TRBV12-5 and J is TRBJ1-1, with D maybe TRBD1 (6 bases). Germline values: CDR1 LGHNT, CDR2 FRNRAP. The CDR3 has 15 amino acids. Trimming left V 7 bases short and J 4 bases short, with 19 bases between. This chain's CDR3 is CASAPGGRVFTEAFF. The CDR3, as DNA: TGTGCTAGTGCCCCGGGGGGGCGAGTTTTCACTGAAGCTTTCTTT.

The count of this clone is one. The CDR3 coding sequence is TGTGCCAGCAGCTTACCGACGGGGGTAGGGGCCAACGTCCTGACTTTC. Amino acids: CASSLPTGVGANVLTF. The chain has TRBV7-8 and TRBJ2-6, with a tentative D call TRBD2 (6 bases). From germline, CDR1 is SGHVS and CDR2 FQNEAQ. The CDR3 is 16 residues long. V was clipped by 2 bases and J by 4 bases, with 12 bases between them.

This chain uses TRBV9 with TRBJ2-3, with D perhaps TRBD2 (7 bases). CDR1 is SGDLS and CDR2 is YYNGEE in the germline V gene. The CDR3 sequence is 16 residues long. V shed 3 bases and J shed 0 bases, with 14 bases lying between them. This CDR3 reads CASSAGGGSSTDTQYF. The CDR3 bases are TGTGCCAGCAGCGCCGGGGGCGGGAGCAGCACAGATACGCAGTATTTT.

This chain connects TRBV19 to TRBJ2-7; D remains ambiguous. V lost 6 bases and J lost 4, with 10 bases in between. The CDR3 extends over 12 amino acids. Germline CDR1 is LNHDA and CDR2 is SQIVND (reference sequence). This CDR3 is CASRSGPYEQYF. CDR3 in DNA: TGTGCCAGTAGATCCGGGCCGTACGAGCAGTACTTC.

This rearrangement joins TRBV28 to TRBJ2-1, with a tentative D call TRBD2 (5 bases). Germline V gene data show CDR1 as MDHEN and CDR2 as SYDVKM. The CDR3 has 13 amino acids. Trimming stripped 3 bases from V and 9 bases from J, with 12 bases between. The CDR3 DNA follows: TGTGCCAGCAGTTTGGTCCGGGGATCTGAGCAGTTCTTC. This gives the protein CASSLVRGSEQFF.

V gene TRBV29-1 combines with J gene TRBJ1-3, with TRBD1 as a possible D gene (6 bases). The CDR3 extends over 14 amino acids. Between the trimmed V and J ends, which lost 3 bases and 0 bases, there was a span of 9 bases. The germline CDR1 and CDR2 sequences are SQVTM and ANQGSEA. The CDR3 DNA reads as TGCAGCGTTGACTCGACAGGCTCTGGAAACACCATATATTTT. This translates into CSVDSTGSGNTIYF.

The sample holds one count of this clone. The rearrangement uses TRBV5-1 and TRBJ2-7; D uncertain. The CDR3 consists of 15 residues. The ends were cut back, 1 base at V and 0 bases at J, with 11 bases in the middle. Germline lookup yields CDR1 SGHRS and CDR2 YFSETQ. For the CDR3, the DNA is TGCGCCAGCAGCTTGTCGGCAGCGACCTCCTACGAGCAGTACTTC. The encoded protein is CASSLSAATSYEQYF.

Comments on this clone: The CDR3 end shows no conserved phenylalanine or tryptophan, and so a read error is likely. V usage is TRBV13 and J usage is TRBJ1-1; D gene uncertain. The germline V gene encodes CDR1 PRHDT and CDR2 FYEKMQ (reference sequence). V lost 4 bases and J lost 4, with 10 bases in between. This CDR3 is 13 amino acids long. The CDR3 reads CASSSLDLTEAFL. The CDR3 DNA is TGTGCCAGCAGCTCCTTGGACCTCACTGAAGCTTTCCTT.

The V call is TRBV15, the J call TRBJ2-3; D is unresolved. Germline V gene lookup returns CDR1 LNHNV and CDR2 YYDKDF (reference sequence). Deletions cut 0 bases from V and 4 bases from J, with 5 bases between. CDR3 length equals 13 residues. CDR3 coding DNA: TGTGCCACCAGCAGAGATCTGCCAGATACGCAGTATTTT. Its translation is CATSRDLPDTQYF.

This clone has more than one count but fewer than ten. This chain uses TRBV7-6 with TRBJ2-7, with D possibly matching TRBD2 (5 bases). The CDR3 loop spans 16 amino acids. Germline lookup yields CDR1 SGHVS and CDR2 FNYEAQ. V was shortened by 1 base and J by 5 bases, with 18 bases between the two germline ends. Written as DNA, the CDR3 is TGTGCCAGCAGCTTAGTAGATGGGAGAGGATTGGACGAGCAGTACTTC. Protein product: CASSLVDGRGLDEQYF.

This sequence joins TRBV6-1 and TRBJ2-1; possible D gene TRBD1, 6 bases. Germline CDR1 MNHNS, CDR2 SASEGT. There are 14 residues in the CDR3. V was clipped by 11 bases and J by 7 bases, with 21 bases between them. CDR3 residues: CAGGGGRSRNEQFF. CDR3 DNA sequence: TGTGCCGGAGGTGGGGGCCGCTCTCGGAATGAGCAGTTCTTC.

The chain recombines TRBV2 with TRBJ2-5; D gene unclear. Germline CDR1 is SNHLY and CDR2 is FYNNEI. The V end was cut by 8 bases, the J end by 1 base, with 8 bases between. The CDR3 consists of 12 residues. In DNA, the CDR3 is TGTGCCAGCCGTAGGACCCAAGAGACCCAGTACTTC. Protein product: CASRRTQETQYF. Looking up the rest from reference TRBV2 and TRBJ2-5 gives the full variable domain: EPEVTQTPSHQVTQMGQEVILRCVPISNHLYFYWYRQILGQKVEFLVSFYNNEISEKSEIFDDQFSVERPDGSNFTLKIRSTKLEDSAMYFCASRRTQETQYFGPGTRLLVL.

The V gene is TRBV6-5, the J gene TRBJ1-3; D possibly corresponds to TRBD1 (5 bases). CDR3 length: 16 amino acids. Deletions cut 2 bases from V and 1 base from J, with 12 bases between. Germline V gene sequence: CDR1 MNHEY, CDR2 SVGAGI. CDR3 in DNA: TGTGCCAGCAGTTACCGGGGGATCGGTTCTGGAAACACCATATATTTT. Its protein is CASSYRGIGSGNTIYF.

The table lists this clone with a count of one. The chain links TRBV28 to TRBJ2-3, with D tentatively TRBD1 (7 bases). Trimming stripped 8 bases from V and 2 bases from J, with 17 bases between. The CDR3 loop spans 15 amino acids. Germline-derived CDR1 and CDR2 are MDHEN and SYDVKM. The CDR3 loop reads CASHQGGTPTDTQYF. Written as DNA, the CDR3 is TGTGCCAGCCATCAGGGGGGCACCCCCACAGATACGCAGTATTTT.

V and J are TRBV28 and TRBJ2-4, with 14 positions matching TRBD2. In germline, CDR1 is MDHEN, CDR2 SYDVKM. CDR3 size: 17 residues. V lost 8 bases and J lost 3; bases outside the gene matches: 9. CDR3 amino acids: CASPPGLAGVDKNIQYF. The CDR3 DNA reads as TGTGCCAGCCCACCGGGACTAGCGGGAGTCGACAAAAACATTCAGTACTTC.

The CDR3 loop reads CAWSVQLNTEAFF. CDR3 DNA sequence: TGTGCCTGGAGTGTGCAATTGAACACTGAAGCTTTCTTT. The chain employs TRBV30 and TRBJ1-1; no definite D call. This CDR3 contains 13 residues. Germline lookup yields CDR1 GTSNPN and CDR2 SVGIG (reference sequence). Trimming removed 0 bases from V and 0 bases from J, with 5 bases in between.